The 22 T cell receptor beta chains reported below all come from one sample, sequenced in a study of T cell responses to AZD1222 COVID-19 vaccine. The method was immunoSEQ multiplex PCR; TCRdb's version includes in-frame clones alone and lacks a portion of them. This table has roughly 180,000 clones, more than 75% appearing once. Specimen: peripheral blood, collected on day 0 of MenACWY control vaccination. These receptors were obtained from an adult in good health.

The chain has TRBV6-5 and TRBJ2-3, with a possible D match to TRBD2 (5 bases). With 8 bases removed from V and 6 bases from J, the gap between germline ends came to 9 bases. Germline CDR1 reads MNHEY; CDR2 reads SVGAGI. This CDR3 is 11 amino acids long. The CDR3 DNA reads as TGTGCCAGCTCGAGAGGGGATACGCAGTATTTT. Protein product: CASSRGDTQYF.

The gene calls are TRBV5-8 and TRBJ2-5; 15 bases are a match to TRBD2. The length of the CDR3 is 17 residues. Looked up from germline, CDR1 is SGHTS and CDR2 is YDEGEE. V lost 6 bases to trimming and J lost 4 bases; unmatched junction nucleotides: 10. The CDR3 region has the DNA TGTGCCAGCACCCCGGGACTAGCGGGGGGCCGGAGAGAGACCCAGTACTTC. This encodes CASTPGLAGGRRETQYF.

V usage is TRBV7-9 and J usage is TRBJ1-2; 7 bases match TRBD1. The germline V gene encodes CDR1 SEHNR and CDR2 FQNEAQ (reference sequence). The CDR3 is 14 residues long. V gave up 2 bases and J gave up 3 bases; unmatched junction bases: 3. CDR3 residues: CASSLFGTDYGYTF. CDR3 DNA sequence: TGTGCCAGCAGCTTATTTGGGACAGACTATGGCTACACCTTC. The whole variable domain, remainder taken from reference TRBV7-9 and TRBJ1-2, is DTGVSQNPRHKITKRGQNVTFRCDPISEHNRLYWYRQTLGQGPEFLTYFQNEAQLEKSRLLSDRFSAERPKGSFSTLEIQRTEQGDSAMYLCASSLFGTDYGYTFGSGTRLTVV.

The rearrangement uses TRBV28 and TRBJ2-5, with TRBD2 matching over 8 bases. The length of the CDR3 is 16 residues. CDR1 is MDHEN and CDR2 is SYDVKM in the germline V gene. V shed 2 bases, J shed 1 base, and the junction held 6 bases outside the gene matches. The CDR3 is CASSLTGGGPQETQYF. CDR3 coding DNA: TGTGCCAGCAGTTTAACGGGGGGGGGCCCCCAAGAGACCCAGTACTTC. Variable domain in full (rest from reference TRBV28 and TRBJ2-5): DVKVTQSSRYLVKRTGEKVFLECVQDMDHENMFWYRQDPGLGLRLIYFSYDVKMKEKGDIPEGYSVSREKKERFSLILESASTNQTSMYLCASSLTGGGPQETQYFGPGTRLLVL.

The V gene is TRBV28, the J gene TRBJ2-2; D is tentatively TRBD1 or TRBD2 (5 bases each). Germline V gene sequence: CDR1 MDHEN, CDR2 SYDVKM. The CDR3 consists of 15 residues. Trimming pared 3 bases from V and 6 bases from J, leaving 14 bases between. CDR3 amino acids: CASSFEGTASGELFF. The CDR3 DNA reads TGTGCCAGCAGTTTTGAGGGGACGGCATCCGGGGAGCTGTTTTTT.

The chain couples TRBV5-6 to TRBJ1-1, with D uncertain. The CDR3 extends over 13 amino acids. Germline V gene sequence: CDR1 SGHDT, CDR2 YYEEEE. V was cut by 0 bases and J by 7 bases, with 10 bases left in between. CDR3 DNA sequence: TGTGCCAGCAGCTTGGGAAGGGAGGTTGAAGCTTTCTTT. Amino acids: CASSLGREVEAFF.

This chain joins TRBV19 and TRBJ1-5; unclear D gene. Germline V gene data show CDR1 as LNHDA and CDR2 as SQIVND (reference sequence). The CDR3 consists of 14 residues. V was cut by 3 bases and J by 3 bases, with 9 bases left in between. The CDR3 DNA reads TGTGCCAGTAGTATCTCCCTGAACAATCAGCCCCAGCATTTT. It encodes CASSISLNNQPQHF.

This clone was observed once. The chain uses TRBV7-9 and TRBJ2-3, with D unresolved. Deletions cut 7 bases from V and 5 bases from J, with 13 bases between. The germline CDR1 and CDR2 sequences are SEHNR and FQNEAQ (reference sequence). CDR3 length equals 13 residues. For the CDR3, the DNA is TGTGCCAGCACCGAGATCTCCTTAGATACGCAGTATTTT. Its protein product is CASTEISLDTQYF.

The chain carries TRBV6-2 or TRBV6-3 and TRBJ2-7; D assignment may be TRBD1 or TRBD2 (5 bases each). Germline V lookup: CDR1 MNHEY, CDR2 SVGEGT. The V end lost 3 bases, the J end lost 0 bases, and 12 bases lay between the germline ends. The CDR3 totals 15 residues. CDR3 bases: TGTGCCAGCAGTTATGCAGGGACCTTCTCCTACGAGCAGTACTTC. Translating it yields CASSYAGTFSYEQYF.

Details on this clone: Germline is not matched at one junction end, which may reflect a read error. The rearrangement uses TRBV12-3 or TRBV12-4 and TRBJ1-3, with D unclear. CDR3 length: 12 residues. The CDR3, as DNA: TGTGCCAGCAGTTTTAGGTACGGGATGGAGAATTTT. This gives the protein CASSFRYGMENF.

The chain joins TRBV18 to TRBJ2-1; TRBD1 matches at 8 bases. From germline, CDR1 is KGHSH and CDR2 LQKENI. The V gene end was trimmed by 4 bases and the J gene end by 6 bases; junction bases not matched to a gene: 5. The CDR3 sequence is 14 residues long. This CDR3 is CASSLGQVLNEQFF. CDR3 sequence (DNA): TGTGCCAGCTCACTGGGACAGGTCCTCAATGAGCAGTTCTTC.

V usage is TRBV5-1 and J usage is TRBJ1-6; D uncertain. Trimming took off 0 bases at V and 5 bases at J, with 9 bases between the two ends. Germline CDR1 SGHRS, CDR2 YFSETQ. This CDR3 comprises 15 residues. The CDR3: CASSLDTPDNSPLHF. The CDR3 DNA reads TGCGCCAGCAGCTTGGACACTCCGGATAATTCACCCCTCCACTTT. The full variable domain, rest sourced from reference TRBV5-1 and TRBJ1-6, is KAGVTQTPRYLIKTRGQQVTLSCSPISGHRSVSWYQQTPGQGLQFLFEYFSETQRNKGNFPGRFSGRQFSNSRSEMNVSTLELGDSALYLCASSLDTPDNSPLHFGNGTRLTVT.

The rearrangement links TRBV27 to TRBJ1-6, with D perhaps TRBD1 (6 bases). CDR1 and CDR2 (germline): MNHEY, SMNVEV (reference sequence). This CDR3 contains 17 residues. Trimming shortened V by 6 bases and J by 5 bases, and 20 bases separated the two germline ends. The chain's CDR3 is CASSEVRDIPNNSPLHF. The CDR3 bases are TGTGCCAGCAGCGAAGTCCGGGACATACCTAATAATTCACCCCTCCACTTT.

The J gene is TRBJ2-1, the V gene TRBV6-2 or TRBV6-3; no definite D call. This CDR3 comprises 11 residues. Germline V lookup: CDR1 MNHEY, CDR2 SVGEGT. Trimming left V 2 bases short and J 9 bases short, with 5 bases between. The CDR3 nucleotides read TGTGCCAGCAGTTACATTGGTGAGCAGTTCTTC. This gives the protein CASSYIGEQFF.

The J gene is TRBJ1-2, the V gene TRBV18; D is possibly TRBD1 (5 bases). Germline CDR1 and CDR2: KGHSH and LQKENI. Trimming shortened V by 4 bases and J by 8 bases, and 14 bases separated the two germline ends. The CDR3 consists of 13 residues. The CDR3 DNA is TGTGCCAGCTCACGAGGGACCGAGGGAGGCTACACCTTC. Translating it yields CASSRGTEGGYTF. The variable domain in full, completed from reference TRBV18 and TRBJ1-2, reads NAGVMQNPRHLVRRRGQEARLRCSPMKGHSHVYWYRQLPEEGLKFMVYLQKENIIDESGMPKERFSAEFPKEGPSILRIQQVVRGDSAAYFCASSRGTEGGYTFGSGTRLTVV.

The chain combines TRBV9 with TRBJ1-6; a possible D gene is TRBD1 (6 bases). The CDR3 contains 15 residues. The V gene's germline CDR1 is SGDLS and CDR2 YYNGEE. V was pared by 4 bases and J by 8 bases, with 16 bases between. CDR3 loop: CASSKSGTKDSPLHF. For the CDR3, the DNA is TGTGCCAGCAGCAAGAGTGGGACAAAGGATTCACCCCTCCACTTT.

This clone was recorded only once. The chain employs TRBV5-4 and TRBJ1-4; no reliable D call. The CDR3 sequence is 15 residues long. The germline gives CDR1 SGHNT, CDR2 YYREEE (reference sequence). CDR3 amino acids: CAFRTGNSPNEKLFF. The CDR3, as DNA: TGTGCATTCAGGACGGGGAACAGCCCTAATGAAAAACTGTTTTTT. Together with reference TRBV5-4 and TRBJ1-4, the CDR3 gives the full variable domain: ETGVTQSPTHLIKTRGQQVTLRCSSQSGHNTVSWYQQALGQGPQFIFQYYREEENGRGNFPPRFSGLQFPNYSSELNVNALELDDSALYLCAFRTGNSPNEKLFFGSGTQLSVL.

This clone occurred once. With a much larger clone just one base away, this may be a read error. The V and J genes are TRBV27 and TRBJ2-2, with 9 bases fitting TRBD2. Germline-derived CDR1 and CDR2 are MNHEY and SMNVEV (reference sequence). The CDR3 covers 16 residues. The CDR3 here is CANSRAGGINTGELFF. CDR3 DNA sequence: TGTGCCAACAGTCGGGCGGGAGGGATTAACACCGGGGAGCTGTTTTTT.

CDR3 amino acids: CASSLAGLDTGELFF. The CDR3 DNA follows: TGTGCCAGCAGTTTAGCAGGGTTAGACACCGGGGAGCTGTTTTTT. V usage is TRBV28 and J usage is TRBJ2-2; a weak D match, TRBD1 (5 bases). Trimming cost V 2 bases and J 3 bases, with 10 bases left between them. The germline V gene has CDR1 MDHEN and CDR2 SYDVKM. The CDR3 covers 15 residues.

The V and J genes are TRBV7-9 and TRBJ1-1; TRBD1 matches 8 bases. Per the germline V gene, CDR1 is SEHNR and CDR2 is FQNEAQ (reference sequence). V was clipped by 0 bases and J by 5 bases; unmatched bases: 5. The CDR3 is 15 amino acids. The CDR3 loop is CASSLAGTGGTEAFF. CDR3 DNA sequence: TGTGCCAGCAGCTTAGCAGGGACAGGAGGGACTGAAGCTTTCTTT.

The CDR3 DNA follows: TGTGCCAGCAGTCACCAGGGGGAGGCCACTGAAGCTTTCTTT. Translating it yields CASSHQGEATEAFF. The chain recombines TRBV2 with TRBJ1-1; TRBD1 matches 7 bases. The CDR3 is made up of 14 amino acids. V lost 5 bases to trimming and J lost 4 bases; unmatched junction nucleotides: 7. The germline V gene encodes CDR1 SNHLY and CDR2 FYNNEI.

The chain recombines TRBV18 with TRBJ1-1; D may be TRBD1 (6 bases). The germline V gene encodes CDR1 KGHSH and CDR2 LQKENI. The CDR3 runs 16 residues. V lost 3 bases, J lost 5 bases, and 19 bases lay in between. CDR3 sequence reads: CASSPGGGRRGTEAFF. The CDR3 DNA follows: TGTGCCAGCTCACCTGGAGGGGGACGCAGGGGAACTGAAGCTTTCTTT.